This is a list of T cell receptor beta chains from one sample in a study of lymphopenia after photon versus proton radiotherapy. Sequencing used immunoSEQ multiplex PCR; TCRdb keeps in-frame clones, though not all of them. The sample holds 15,000 to 20,000 clones, under 90% seen once. The sequenced sample was peripheral blood, obtained from a patient treated with proton-based radiotherapy. The origin of the receptors is a man in his 70s with pancreatic cancer. Both conserved end residues are trimmed from each CDR3. The order of the fields is CDR3 length, V gene, clone size, CDR3 protein. Some rows mark clone size as missing; the rest say once, few, many or name a class of expanded clone.

11,TRBV6-5,.,ASSEGHLYGYT
13,TRBV19,.,ASSTVSDSRYEQY
12,TRBV5-1,.,ASSLEGVVTEAF
12,TRBV18,.,ASSPPSVRETQY
11,TRBV30,.,AFSGGNSYEQY
12,TRBV9,.,ASSVVQGADTQY
13,TRBV2,.,ASRDPTGGGLRAF
12,TRBV6-5,.,ASSLEQGAYGYT
10,TRBV27,.,ASSLSFDTQY
12,TRBV6-1,once,ASRTGGASYEQY
11,TRBV5-1,.,ASSLVGTGELF
12,TRBV7-9,.,ASSGMGPLYEQY
10,TRBV2,.,ASRGQGQPQH
10,TRBV7-9,.,ASSLAEGTQH
11,TRBV7-8,.,ASSSQGITEAF
14,TRBV6-5,.,ASSYSSAGGPYEQY
13,TRBV19,.,ASSILDRPGNTIY
14,TRBV9,.,ASSVAPRASNSPLH
15,TRBV7-9,.,ASSSVFDPRGNYGYT
12,TRBV6-6,.,ASSYSASSETQY
14,TRBV9,.,ASSVDAALSSYEQY
12,TRBV10-1,.,ASSEGGNKETQY
13,TRBV29-1,.,SVELGQGGVDEQY
15,TRBV5-1,.,ASSPFRGQTNTGELF
22,TRBV12-5,.,ASGLGSPMFRGELAGVDTDTQY
11,TRBV29-1,.,SVSDRADSPLH
14,TRBV5-4,.,ASSPPEVRTYNEQF
16,TRBV19,.,ASSSLFIAPGMGDTQY
13,TRBV5-5,.,ASSLAGVMNTEAF
11,TRBV7-9,.,ASSFSYGGELF
13,TRBV10-3,.,AISETGTDNTEAF
12,TRBV5-4,once,ASSRKRERYEQY
13,TRBV10-3,.,ASASGMGNGNTIY
12,TRBV5-4,.,ASSRAAGANVLT
13,TRBV27,.,ASSRTLGTYYGYT